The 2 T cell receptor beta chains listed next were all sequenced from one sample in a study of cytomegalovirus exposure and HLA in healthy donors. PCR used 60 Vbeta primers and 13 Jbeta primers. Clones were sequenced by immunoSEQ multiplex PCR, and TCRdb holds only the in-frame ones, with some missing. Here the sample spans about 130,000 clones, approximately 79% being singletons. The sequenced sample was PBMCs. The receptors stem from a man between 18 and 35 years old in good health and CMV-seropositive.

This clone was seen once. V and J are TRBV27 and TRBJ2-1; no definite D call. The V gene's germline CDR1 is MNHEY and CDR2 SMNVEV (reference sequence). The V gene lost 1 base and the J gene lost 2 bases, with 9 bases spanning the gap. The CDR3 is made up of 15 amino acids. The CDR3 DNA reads TGTGCCAGCAGTTTATATCCTAAAACCTACAATGAGCAGTTCTTC. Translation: CASSLYPKTYNEQFF.

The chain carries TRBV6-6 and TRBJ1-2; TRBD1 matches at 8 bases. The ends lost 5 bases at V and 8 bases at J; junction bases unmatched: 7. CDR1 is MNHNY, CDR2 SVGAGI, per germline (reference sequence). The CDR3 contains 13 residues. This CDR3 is CASSLSGGDGYTF. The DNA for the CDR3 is TGTGCCAGCAGTCTATCAGGGGGCGACGGCTACACCTTC.